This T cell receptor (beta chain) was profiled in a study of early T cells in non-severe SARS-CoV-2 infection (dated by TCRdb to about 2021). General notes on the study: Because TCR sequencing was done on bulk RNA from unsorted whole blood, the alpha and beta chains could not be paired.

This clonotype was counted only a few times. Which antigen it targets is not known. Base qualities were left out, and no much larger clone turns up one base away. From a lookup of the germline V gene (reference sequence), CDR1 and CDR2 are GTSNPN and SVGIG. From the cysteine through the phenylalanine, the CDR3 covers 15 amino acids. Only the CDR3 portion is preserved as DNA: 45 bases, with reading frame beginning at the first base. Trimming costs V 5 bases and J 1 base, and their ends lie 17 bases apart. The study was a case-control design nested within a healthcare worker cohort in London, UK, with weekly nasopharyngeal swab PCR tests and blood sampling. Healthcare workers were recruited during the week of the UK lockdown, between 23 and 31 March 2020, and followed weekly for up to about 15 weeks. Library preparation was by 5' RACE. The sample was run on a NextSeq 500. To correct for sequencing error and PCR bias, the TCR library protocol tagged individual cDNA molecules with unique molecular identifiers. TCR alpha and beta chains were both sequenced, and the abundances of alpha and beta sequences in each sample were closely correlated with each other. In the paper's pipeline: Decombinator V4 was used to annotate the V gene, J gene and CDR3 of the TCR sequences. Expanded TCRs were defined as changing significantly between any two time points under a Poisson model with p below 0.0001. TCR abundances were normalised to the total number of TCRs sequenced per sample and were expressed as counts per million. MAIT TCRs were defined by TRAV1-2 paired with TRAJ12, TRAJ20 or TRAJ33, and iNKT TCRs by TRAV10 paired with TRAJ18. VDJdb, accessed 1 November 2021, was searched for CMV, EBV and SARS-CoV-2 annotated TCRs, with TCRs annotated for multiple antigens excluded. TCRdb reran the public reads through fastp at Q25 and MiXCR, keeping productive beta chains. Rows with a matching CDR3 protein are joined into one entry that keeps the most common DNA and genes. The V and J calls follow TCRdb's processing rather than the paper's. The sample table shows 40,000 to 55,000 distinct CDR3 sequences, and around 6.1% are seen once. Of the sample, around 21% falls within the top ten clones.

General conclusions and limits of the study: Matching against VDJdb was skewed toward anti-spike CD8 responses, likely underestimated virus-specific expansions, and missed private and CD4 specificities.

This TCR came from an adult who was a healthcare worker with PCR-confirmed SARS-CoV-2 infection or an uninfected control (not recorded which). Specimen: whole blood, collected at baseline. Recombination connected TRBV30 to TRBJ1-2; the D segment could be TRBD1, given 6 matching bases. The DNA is TGTGCCTGGTCCAAGGGGGTGTCCAATAACTATGGCTACACCTTC. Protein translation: CAWSKGVSNNYGYTF.